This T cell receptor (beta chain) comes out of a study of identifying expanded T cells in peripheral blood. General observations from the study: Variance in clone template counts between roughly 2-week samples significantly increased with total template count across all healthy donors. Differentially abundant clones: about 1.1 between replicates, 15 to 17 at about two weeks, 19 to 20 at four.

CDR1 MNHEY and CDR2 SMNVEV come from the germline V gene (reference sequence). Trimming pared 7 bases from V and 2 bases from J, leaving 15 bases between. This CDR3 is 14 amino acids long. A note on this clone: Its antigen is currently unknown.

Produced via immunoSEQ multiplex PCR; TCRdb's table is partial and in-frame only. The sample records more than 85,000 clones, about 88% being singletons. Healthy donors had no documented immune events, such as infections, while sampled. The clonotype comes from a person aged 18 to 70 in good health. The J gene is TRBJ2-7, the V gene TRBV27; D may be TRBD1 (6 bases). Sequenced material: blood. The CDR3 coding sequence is TGTGCCAGCATGTCGGCAGGGGCCGCCTACGAGCAGTACTTC. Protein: CASMSAGAAYEQYF.